These T cell receptor beta chains were read from a single sample in a study of T cell changes during pregnancy in multiple sclerosis. Only in-frame clones appear in the TCRdb table, and some are missing; sequencing was by immunoSEQ multiplex PCR. The table lists 30,000 to 40,000 clones, approximately 90% of them singletons, with over 0.3% in the top ten. Sequenced material: CD4+ T cells from peripheral blood mononuclear cells, taken in the third trimester of pregnancy. The receptor set was obtained from a female donor in good health, enrolled as a control in a pregnancy study. CDR3s include the opening cysteine and the closing phenylalanine or tryptophan. A D gene is named only where the DNA matches it firmly. For some rows the clone size is stated as once, few or many, or as a class when expanded; others skip it.

j_gene	abundance	len	v_gene	d_gene	CDR3aa	CDR3nt
TRBJ2-7	once	16	TRBV5-1	.	CASSPTLRDTTYEQYF	TGCGCCAGCAGCCCCACCCTCCGGGACACTACCTACGAGCAGTACTTC
TRBJ1-5	.	15	TRBV7-9	.	CASSLGHLSNQPQHF	TGTGCCAGCAGCCTAGGACACCTTAGCAATCAGCCCCAGCATTTT
TRBJ2-3	.	12	TRBV7-2	.	CASQGLTDTQYF	TGTGCCAGCCAGGGGTTGACAGATACGCAGTATTTT
TRBJ1-6	.	16	TRBV6-5	TRBD1	CASSYVGTGLNSPLHF	TGTGCCAGCAGTTACGTCGGGACAGGACTAAATTCACCCCTCCACTTT
TRBJ2-7	.	15	TRBV28	.	CASSLGGPAANSFYF	TGTGCCAGCAGTTTAGGGGGCCCAGCGGCGAATTCTTTTTACTTC
TRBJ1-4	.	11	TRBV20-1	.	CSVDYNEKLFF	TGCAGTGTTGACTATAATGAAAAACTGTTTTTT
TRBJ2-5	.	14	TRBV6-1	TRBD1	CASSAVTGAETQYF	TGTGCCAGCAGTGCAGTGACAGGGGCAGAGACCCAGTACTTC
TRBJ1-6	few	15	TRBV6-5	TRBD1	CASSSSGTGNSPLHF	TGTGCCAGCAGCAGTTCCGGGACAGGGAATTCACCCCTCCACTTT
TRBJ1-1	few	15	TRBV18	.	CASSQSAGRNTEAFF	TGTGCCAGCTCACAATCGGCAGGGAGGAATACTGAAGCTTTCTTT
TRBJ2-5	.	14	TRBV2	TRBD1	CASCTGTGRQTQYF	TGTGCCAGCTGCACCGGGACAGGGAGACAGACCCAGTACTTC
TRBJ2-3	.	19	TRBV7-2	TRBD2	CASSPWVAGGGSRTDTQYF	TGTGCCAGCAGCCCGTGGGTAGCGGGGGGAGGGAGCCGCACAGATACGCAGTATTTT
TRBJ2-7	.	14	TRBV7-2	.	CASSPPGTDYEQYF	TGTGCCAGCAGCCCACCCGGGACTGATTACGAGCAGTACTTC
TRBJ2-7	.	15	TRBV11-2	.	CASSPAAGRTYEQYF	TGTGCCAGCAGCCCCGCGGCAGGGAGGACCTACGAGCAGTACTTC
TRBJ2-7	.	13	TRBV6-1	.	CAAERGASYEQYF	TGTGCCGCGGAACGGGGGGCGTCCTACGAGCAGTACTTC
TRBJ1-1	few	14	TRBV2	.	CASIPGNFNTEAFF	TGTGCCAGCATCCCAGGGAACTTTAACACTGAAGCTTTCTTT
TRBJ2-1	.	15	TRBV5-6	TRBD2	CASNSLGLADNEQFF	TGTGCCAGCAACTCCTTAGGACTAGCGGACAATGAGCAGTTCTTC
TRBJ2-2	.	15	TRBV5-1	.	CASSLDAQGTGELFF	TGCGCCAGCAGCTTGGATGCACAGGGAACCGGGGAGCTGTTTTTT
TRBJ2-7	few	13	TRBV11-2	.	CASSLEVAGEQYF	TGTGCCAGCAGCCTAGAGGTAGCAGGGGAGCAGTACTTC
TRBJ2-7	.	13	TRBV2	.	CASRGPGPYEQYF	TGTGCCAGCAGGGGGCCTGGTCCCTACGAGCAGTACTTC
TRBJ2-3	.	13	TRBV7-6	.	CASSRLVTDTQYF	TGTGCCAGCAGCAGACTAGTCACAGATACGCAGTATTTT